The rows below give T cell receptor beta chains drawn from one sample of a study of OX40 agonist ivuxolimab in advanced cancers. Assay: immunoSEQ multiplex PCR; the TCRdb copy retains only in-frame clones and omits some. The repertoire holds 20,000 to 25,000 clones, with around 78% as singletons. Sequenced material: CD4+ or CD8+ T cells sorted from blood, taken in a trial of the OX40 agonist ivuxolimab. The source is an adult with an advanced solid tumor such as melanoma, head and neck, liver or kidney cancer. CDR3s include the opening cysteine and the closing phenylalanine or tryptophan. A D gene is named only where the DNA matches it firmly. Rows give clone size only sometimes, using once, few, many, or a class for an expanded clone.

size,J,D,V,CDR3,DNA
-,TRBJ2-7,-,TRBV19,CASSISRQAYNEQYF,TGTGCCAGTAGTATTTCCAGGCAGGCTTACAACGAGCAGTACTTC
-,TRBJ2-3,-,TRBV19,CASTSTDTQYF,TGTGCCAGCACTAGCACAGATACGCAGTATTTT
few,TRBJ1-1,-,TRBV2,CASSDTTPGFLSALGTEAFF,TGTGCCAGCAGTGATACGACGCCAGGGTTTTTATCGGCATTGGGCACTGAAGCTTTCTTT
-,TRBJ2-2,-,TRBV19,CASRPPNTGELFF,TGTGCCTCCCGCCCTCCGAACACCGGGGAGCTGTTTTTT
-,TRBJ1-1,-,TRBV27,CASSHTWDTEAFF,TGTGCCAGCAGTCACACCTGGGACACTGAAGCTTTCTTT
few,TRBJ2-7,TRBD1,TRBV5-6,CASTASGQGALFWYF,TGTGCCAGCACCGCCAGTGGACAGGGTGCGCTTTTTTGGTACTTC
-,TRBJ2-7,TRBD1,TRBV7-2,CASSLETGISYEQYF,TGTGCCAGCAGCTTGGAGACAGGGATTTCCTACGAGCAGTACTTC
once,TRBJ2-5,-,TRBV28,CASSEGDQETQYF,TGTGCCAGTTCAGAAGGGGATCAAGAGACCCAGTACTTC
once,TRBJ1-5,TRBD1,TRBV10-3,CASSRGPDNQPQHF,TGTGCCAGTTCCAGGGGGCCGGACAATCAGCCCCAGCATTTT
-,TRBJ1-1,-,TRBV2,CASRNGQLRTEAFF,TGTGCCAGCCGGAACGGGCAGTTACGAACTGAAGCTTTCTTT
-,TRBJ1-4,-,TRBV19,CASTVSSEKLFF,TGTGCCAGTACGGTCTCATCCGAAAAACTGTTTTTT
few,TRBJ1-5,-,TRBV6-1,CASLTDGWVNQPQHF,TGTGCCAGCTTAACCGACGGGTGGGTAAATCAGCCCCAGCATTTT
-,TRBJ1-6,-,TRBV10-3,CAISDRGPGSGSPLHF,TGTGCCATCAGTGATCGCGGGCCAGGATCAGGATCGCCCCTCCACTTT
-,TRBJ2-3,TRBD2,TRBV11-3,CASSLGGLAGAHTDTQYF,TGTGCCAGCAGCTTAGGGGGACTAGCGGGGGCCCACACAGATACGCAGTATTTT
-,TRBJ1-5,TRBD1,TRBV19,CASSQGTGRDQPQHF,TGTGCCAGTAGCCAAGGGACAGGTCGGGATCAGCCCCAGCATTTT
-,TRBJ2-1,-,TRBV7-2,CASSFPSGNEQFF,TGTGCCAGCAGCTTTCCTTCGGGGAATGAGCAGTTCTTC
-,TRBJ2-5,-,TRBV5-4,CASSLAQVKTQYF,TGTGCCAGCAGCTTGGCCCAGGTGAAGACCCAGTACTTC
-,TRBJ2-7,-,TRBV30,CAGGVGGALEQYF,TGTGCCGGAGGGGTTGGGGGGGCCTTGGAGCAGTACTTC